Following are 12 T cell receptor beta chains from one sample sequenced in a study of blood T cell repertoires in COVID-19. Clones were sequenced by immunoSEQ multiplex PCR, and TCRdb holds only the in-frame ones, with some missing. This table has more than 250,000 clones, around four fifths appearing once. The sample was peripheral blood. These receptors were collected from a woman in her 50s with acute or convalescent COVID-19.

The gene calls are TRBV6-5 and TRBJ2-3; TRBD2 matches 12 bases. This CDR3 has 15 residues. J gave up 9 bases and V 6 bases, and 10 bases lay outside the gene matches. Germline CDR1 MNHEY, CDR2 SVGAGI. The CDR3 bases are TGTGCCAGCAGCACGGGACTAGCGGGTGCAAGGACGCAGTATTTT. Amino acids: CASSTGLAGARTQYF.

V gene TRBV7-2 combines with J gene TRBJ2-3; D may be TRBD2 (5 bases). V lost 4 bases to trimming and J lost 2 bases, with 13 bases between them. Per the germline V gene, CDR1 is SGHTA and CDR2 is FQGNSA. CDR3 length: 15 amino acids. The CDR3, as DNA: TGTGCCAGCAGCTCGGGAAGTGGGCTCACAGATACGCAGTATTTT. Its protein is CASSSGSGLTDTQYF.

The V call is TRBV11-2, the J call TRBJ2-7, with 10 bases identical to TRBD2. Germline CDR1 is SGHAT and CDR2 is FQNNGV. The CDR3 is made up of 17 amino acids. V dropped 0 bases and J dropped 1; count of bases not matched to a gene: 6. The CDR3, as DNA: TGTGCCAGCAGCTTAGAAGCGGGAGGGTCACTATCCTACGAGCAGTACTTC. Its translation is CASSLEAGGSLSYEQYF.

This sequence joins TRBV3-1 (or the pseudogene TRBV3-2) and TRBJ1-1; 9 bases are shared with TRBD1. CDR1 and CDR2 from the germline V gene are LGHDT and YNNKEL (reference sequence). V dropped 2 bases and J dropped 5; count of bases not matched to a gene: 3. There are 14 residues in the CDR3. This CDR3 reads CASSQTGGETEAFF. CDR3 DNA: TGTGCCAGCAGCCAAACAGGGGGCGAAACTGAAGCTTTCTTT.

The chain employs TRBV30 and TRBJ1-5, with 11 positions matching TRBD1. The CDR3 loop spans 14 amino acids. Trimming took 3 bases from V and 4 from J; bases not matched to a gene: 2. The germline gives CDR1 GTSNPN, CDR2 SVGIG (reference sequence). CDR3 nucleotide sequence: TGTGCCTGGAGCGGGACAGGGGGAAATCAGCCCCAGCATTTT. It translates to CAWSGTGGNQPQHF.

The rearrangement links TRBV29-1 to TRBJ2-5, with 9 bases aligning to TRBD1. V lost 5 bases to trimming and J lost 3 bases; unmatched junction nucleotides: 4. The CDR3 is 13 amino acids. Germline assignment: CDR1 SQVTM and CDR2 ANQGSEA. CDR3 protein: CSVRTGGEETQYF. The CDR3 DNA follows: TGCAGCGTTAGAACAGGGGGCGAAGAGACCCAGTACTTC.

This clone was seen a handful of times. J is TRBJ1-1 and V is TRBV6-5; 9 bases line up with TRBD1. This CDR3 comprises 14 residues. V was clipped by 6 bases and J by 5 bases; unmatched bases: 7. The germline gives CDR1 MNHEY, CDR2 SVGAGI. The CDR3 sequence is CASSAQGAGTEAFF. The CDR3 DNA is TGTGCCAGCAGCGCACAGGGGGCTGGGACTGAAGCTTTCTTT.

J is TRBJ2-3 and V is TRBV7-3; unclear D gene. This CDR3 contains 13 residues. V lost 4 bases and J 4 bases, leaving 9 bases between the germline ends. CDR1 and CDR2 (germline): SGHTA, FQGTGA. The CDR3 spells CASSSEVADTQYF. CDR3 sequence (DNA): TGTGCCAGCAGCTCTGAGGTTGCAGATACGCAGTATTTT.

The CDR3 region has the DNA TGTGCCACCAGCAGAGGAGCGGGGCCGTCCCCGGGGGGAAATACGCAGTATTTT. It is translated as CATSRGAGPSPGGNTQYF. This chain uses TRBV15 with TRBJ2-3; 7 bases are shared with TRBD2. CDR1 and CDR2 from the germline V gene are LNHNV and YYDKDF (reference sequence). The J segment lost 7 bases and the V segment lost 1 base, leaving 17 bases of the junction unmatched. The CDR3 covers 18 residues.

The chain recombines TRBV3-1 (or the pseudogene TRBV3-2) with TRBJ1-2; 8 bases are a match to TRBD1. There are 13 residues in the CDR3. The J segment lost 7 bases and the V segment lost 3 bases, leaving 4 bases of the junction unmatched. Germline V gives CDR1 LGHDT, CDR2 YNNKEL (reference sequence). CDR3 sequence: CASSHTTGVGYTF. The CDR3 region has the DNA TGTGCCAGCAGCCACACGACAGGGGTTGGCTACACCTTC.

The chain is built from TRBV4-2 and TRBJ2-1, with D perhaps matching TRBD1 (6 bases). Germline V CDR1 and CDR2: LGHNA, YNFKEQ. CDR3 size: 12 residues. The V end lost 0 bases, the J end lost 15 bases, and 12 bases lay between the germline ends. Written as DNA, the CDR3 is TGTGCCAGCAGCCAAGATGGGCAGGGGTCGTTCTTC. This codes for CASSQDGQGSFF.

This chain links TRBV27 with TRBJ1-6, with D possibly being TRBD1 (6 bases). Germline CDR1 and CDR2: MNHEY and SMNVEV (reference sequence). This CDR3 is built from 15 residues. The germline V and J ends were trimmed by 0 bases and 10 bases, with 13 bases remaining between them. CDR3 in amino acids: CASSLSGGMESPLHF. Written as DNA, the CDR3 is TGTGCCAGCAGTTTATCTGGGGGCATGGAATCACCCCTCCACTTT.